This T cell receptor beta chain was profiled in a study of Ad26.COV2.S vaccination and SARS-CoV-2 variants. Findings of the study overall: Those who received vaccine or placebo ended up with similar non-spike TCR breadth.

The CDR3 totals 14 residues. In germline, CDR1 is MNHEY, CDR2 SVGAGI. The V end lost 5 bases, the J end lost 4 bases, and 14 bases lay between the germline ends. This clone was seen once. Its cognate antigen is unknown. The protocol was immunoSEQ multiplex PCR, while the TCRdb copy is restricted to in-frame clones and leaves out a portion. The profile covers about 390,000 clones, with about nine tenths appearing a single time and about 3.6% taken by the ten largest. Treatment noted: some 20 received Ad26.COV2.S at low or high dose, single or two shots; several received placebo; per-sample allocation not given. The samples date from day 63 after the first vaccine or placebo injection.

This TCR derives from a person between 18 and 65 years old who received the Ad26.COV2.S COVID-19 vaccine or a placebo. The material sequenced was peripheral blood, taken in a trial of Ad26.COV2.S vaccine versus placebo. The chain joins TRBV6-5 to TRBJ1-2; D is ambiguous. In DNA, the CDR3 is TGTGCCAGCAGTCGAGGGCACTACCTCTATGGCTACACCTTC. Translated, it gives CASSRGHYLYGYTF.